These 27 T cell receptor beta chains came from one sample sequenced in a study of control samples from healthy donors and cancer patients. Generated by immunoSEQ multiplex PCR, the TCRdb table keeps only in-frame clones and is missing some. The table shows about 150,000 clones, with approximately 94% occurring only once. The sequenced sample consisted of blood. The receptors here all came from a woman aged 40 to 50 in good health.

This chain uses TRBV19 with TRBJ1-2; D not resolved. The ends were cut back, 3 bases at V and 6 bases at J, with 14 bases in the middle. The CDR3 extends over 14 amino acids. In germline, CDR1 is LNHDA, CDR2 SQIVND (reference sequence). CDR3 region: CASSIPERRHGYTF. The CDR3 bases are TGTGCCAGTAGTATTCCCGAGCGCAGGCATGGCTACACCTTC.

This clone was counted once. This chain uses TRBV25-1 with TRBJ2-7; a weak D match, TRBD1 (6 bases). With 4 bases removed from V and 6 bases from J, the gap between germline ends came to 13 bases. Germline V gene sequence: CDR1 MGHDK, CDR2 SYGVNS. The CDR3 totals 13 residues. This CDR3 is CASSGLRGGEQYF. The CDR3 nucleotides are TGTGCCAGCAGTGGACTCAGGGGCGGCGAGCAGTACTTC.

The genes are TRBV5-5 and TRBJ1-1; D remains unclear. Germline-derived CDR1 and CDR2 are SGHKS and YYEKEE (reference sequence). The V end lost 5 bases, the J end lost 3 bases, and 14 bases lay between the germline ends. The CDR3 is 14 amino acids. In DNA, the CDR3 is TGTGCCAGCAGTACGGACCCCTGGGACACTGAAGCTTTCTTT. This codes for CASSTDPWDTEAFF.

The CDR3 reads CASSSGGANTEAFF. In DNA form, the CDR3 reads TGTGCCAGCAGCTCAGGGGGCGCAAACACTGAAGCTTTCTTT. The J gene is TRBJ1-1, the V gene TRBV9; 8 nucleotides agree with TRBD1. V was clipped by 4 bases and J by 2 bases; unmatched bases: 4. Germline CDR1 reads SGDLS; CDR2 reads YYNGEE. The CDR3 extends over 14 amino acids.

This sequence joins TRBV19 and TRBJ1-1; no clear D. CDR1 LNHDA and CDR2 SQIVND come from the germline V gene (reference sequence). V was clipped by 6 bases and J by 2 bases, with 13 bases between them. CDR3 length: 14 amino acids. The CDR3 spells CASRRHGTNTEAFF. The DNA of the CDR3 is TGTGCCAGTAGGAGACACGGCACCAACACTGAAGCTTTCTTT. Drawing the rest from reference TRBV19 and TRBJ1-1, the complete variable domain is DGGITQSPKYLFRKEGQNVTLSCEQNLNHDAMYWYRQDPGQGLRLIYYSQIVNDFQKGDIAEGYSVSREKKESFPLTVTSAQKNPTAFYLCASRRHGTNTEAFFGQGTRLTVV.

The CDR3: CSVESEGSNTEAFF. The CDR3 DNA reads as TGCAGCGTTGAAAGCGAAGGATCGAACACTGAAGCTTTCTTT. This chain uses TRBV29-1 with TRBJ1-1; D gene uncertain. Between the trimmed V and J ends, which lost 2 bases and 1 base, there was a span of 11 bases. The length of the CDR3 is 14 residues. CDR1 and CDR2 from the germline V gene are SQVTM and ANQGSEA. Supplemented by reference TRBV29-1 and TRBJ1-1, the full variable domain reads SAVISQKPSRDICQRGTSLTIQCQVDSQVTMMFWYRQQPGQSLTLIATANQGSEATYESGFVIDKFPISRPNLTFSTLTVSNMSPEDSSIYLCSVESEGSNTEAFFGQGTRLTVV.

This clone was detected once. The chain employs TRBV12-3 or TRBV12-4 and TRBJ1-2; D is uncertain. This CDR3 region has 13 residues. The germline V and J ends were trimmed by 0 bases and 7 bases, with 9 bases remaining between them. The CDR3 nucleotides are TGTGCCAGCAGTTTAGCGCCGATTACTGGCTACACCTTC. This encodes CASSLAPITGYTF.

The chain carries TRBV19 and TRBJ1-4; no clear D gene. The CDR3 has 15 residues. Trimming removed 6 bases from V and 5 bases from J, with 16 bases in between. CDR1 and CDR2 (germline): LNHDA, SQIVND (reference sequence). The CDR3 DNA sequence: TGTGCCAGTAGACCCCGGGCCTCAGCGAATGAAAAACTGTTTTTT. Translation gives CASRPRASANEKLFF.

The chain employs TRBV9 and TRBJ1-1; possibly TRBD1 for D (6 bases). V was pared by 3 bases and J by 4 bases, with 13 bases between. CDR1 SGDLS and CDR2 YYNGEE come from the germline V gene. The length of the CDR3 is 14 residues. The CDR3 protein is CASSGTGISTEAFF. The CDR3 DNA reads TGTGCCAGCAGCGGAACAGGGATATCCACTGAAGCTTTCTTT.

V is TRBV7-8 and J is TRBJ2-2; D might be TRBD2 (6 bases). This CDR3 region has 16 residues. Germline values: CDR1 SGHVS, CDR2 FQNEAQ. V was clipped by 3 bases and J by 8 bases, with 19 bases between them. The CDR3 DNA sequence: TGTGCCAGCAGCTTTCCGGCTAGCGCGAAGGGAGGGGAGCTGTTTTTT. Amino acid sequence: CASSFPASAKGGELFF.

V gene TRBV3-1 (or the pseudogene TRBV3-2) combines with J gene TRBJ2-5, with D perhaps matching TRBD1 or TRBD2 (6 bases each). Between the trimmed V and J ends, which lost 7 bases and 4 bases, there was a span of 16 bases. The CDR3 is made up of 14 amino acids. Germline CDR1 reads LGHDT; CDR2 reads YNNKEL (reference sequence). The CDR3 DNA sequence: TGTGCCAGCACTCAAATGGGGGGCCGAGAGACCCAGTACTTC. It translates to CASTQMGGRETQYF.

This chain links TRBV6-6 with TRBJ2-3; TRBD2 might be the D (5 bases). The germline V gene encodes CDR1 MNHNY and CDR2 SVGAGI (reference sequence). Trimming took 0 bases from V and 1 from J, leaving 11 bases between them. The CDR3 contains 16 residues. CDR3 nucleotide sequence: TGTGCCAGCAGTTACTCTTTGGACTCTCGCACAGATACGCAGTATTTT. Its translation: CASSYSLDSRTDTQYF.

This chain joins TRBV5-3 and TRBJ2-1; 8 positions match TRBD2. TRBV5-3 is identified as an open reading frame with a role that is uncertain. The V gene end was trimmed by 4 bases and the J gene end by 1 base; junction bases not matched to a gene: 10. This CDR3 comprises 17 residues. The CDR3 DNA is TGTGCCAGAAGCCCCTCGTGGGGCGGGGGGTCCTACAATGAGCAGTTCTTC. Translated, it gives CARSPSWGGGSYNEQFF.

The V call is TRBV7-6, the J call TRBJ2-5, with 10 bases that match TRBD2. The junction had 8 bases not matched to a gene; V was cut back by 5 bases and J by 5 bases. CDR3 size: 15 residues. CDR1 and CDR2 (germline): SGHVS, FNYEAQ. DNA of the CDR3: TGTGCCAGCAGCAGCAGCGGGGGGGCCTGGGAGACCCAGTACTTC. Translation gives CASSSSGGAWETQYF.

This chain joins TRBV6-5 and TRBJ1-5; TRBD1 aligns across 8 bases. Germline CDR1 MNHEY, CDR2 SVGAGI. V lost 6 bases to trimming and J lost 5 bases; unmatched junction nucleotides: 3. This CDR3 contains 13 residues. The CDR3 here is CASRLDRDQPQHF. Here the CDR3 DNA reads TGTGCCAGCAGGTTGGACAGGGATCAGCCCCAGCATTTT.

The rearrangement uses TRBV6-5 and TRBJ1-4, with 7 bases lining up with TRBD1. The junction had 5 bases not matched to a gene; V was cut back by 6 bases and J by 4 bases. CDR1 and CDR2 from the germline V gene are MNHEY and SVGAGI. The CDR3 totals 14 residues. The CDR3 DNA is TGTGCCAGCAGCGAGGGACAGTTTAATGAAAAACTGTTTTTT. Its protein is CASSEGQFNEKLFF.

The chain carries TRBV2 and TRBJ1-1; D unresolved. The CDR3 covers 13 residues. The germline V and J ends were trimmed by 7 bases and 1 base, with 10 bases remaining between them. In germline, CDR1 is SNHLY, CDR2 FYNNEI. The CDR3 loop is CASTFGENTEAFF. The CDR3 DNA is TGTGCCAGCACGTTCGGCGAGAACACTGAAGCTTTCTTT.

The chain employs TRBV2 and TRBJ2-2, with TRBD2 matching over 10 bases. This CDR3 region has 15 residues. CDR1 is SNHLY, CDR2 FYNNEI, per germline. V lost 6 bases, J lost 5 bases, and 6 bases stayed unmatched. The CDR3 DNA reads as TGTGCCAGCAGGGATAGCGGGGGGAGAACCGGGGAGCTGTTTTTT. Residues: CASRDSGGRTGELFF.

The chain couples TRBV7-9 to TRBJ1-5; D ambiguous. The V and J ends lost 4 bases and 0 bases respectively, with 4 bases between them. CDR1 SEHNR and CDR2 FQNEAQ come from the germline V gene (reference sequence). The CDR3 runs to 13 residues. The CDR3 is CASSYDSNQPQHF. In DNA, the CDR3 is TGTGCCAGCAGCTACGATAGCAATCAGCCCCAGCATTTT.

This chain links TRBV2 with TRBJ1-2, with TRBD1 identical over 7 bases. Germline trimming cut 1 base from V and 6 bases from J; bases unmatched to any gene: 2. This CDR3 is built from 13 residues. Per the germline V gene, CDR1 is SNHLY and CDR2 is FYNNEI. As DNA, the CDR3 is TGTGCCAGCAGTGAAGAGCAGGGGGATGGCTACACCTTC. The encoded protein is CASSEEQGDGYTF.

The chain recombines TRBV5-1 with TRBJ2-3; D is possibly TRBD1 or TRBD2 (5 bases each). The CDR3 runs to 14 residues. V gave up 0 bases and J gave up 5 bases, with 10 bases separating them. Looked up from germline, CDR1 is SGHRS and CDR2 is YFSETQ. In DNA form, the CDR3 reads TGCGCCAGCAGCTTGGGGGGGTCTCAAGATACGCAGTATTTT. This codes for CASSLGGSQDTQYF. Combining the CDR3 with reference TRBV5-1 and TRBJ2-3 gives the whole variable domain KAGVTQTPRYLIKTRGQQVTLSCSPISGHRSVSWYQQTPGQGLQFLFEYFSETQRNKGNFPGRFSGRQFSNSRSEMNVSTLELGDSALYLCASSLGGSQDTQYFGPGTRLTVL.

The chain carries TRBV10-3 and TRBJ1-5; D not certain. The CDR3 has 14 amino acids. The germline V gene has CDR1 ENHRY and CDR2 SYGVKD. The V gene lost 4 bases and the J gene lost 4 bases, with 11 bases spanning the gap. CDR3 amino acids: CAISGRAQNQPQHF. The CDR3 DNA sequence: TGTGCCATCAGTGGACGGGCCCAGAATCAGCCCCAGCATTTT.

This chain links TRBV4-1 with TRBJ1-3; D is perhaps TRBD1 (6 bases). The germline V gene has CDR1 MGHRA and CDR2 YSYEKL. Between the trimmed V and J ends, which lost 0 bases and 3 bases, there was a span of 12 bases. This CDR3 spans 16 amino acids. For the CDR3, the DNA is TGCGCCAGCAGCCAAGAGTCTCGGGGGCTTGGAAACACCATATATTTT. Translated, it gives CASSQESRGLGNTIYF.

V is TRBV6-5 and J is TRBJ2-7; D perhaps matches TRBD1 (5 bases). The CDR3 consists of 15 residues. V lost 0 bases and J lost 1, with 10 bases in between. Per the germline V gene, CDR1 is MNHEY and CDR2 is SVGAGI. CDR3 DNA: TGTGCCAGCAGTTACTCCCCCAGGGTATCCTACGAGCAGTACTTC. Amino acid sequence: CASSYSPRVSYEQYF.

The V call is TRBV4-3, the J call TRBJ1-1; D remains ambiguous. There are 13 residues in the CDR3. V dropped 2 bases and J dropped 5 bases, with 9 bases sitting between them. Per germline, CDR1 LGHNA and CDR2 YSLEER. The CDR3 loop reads CASSQTTGTEAFF. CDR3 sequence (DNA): TGCGCCAGCAGCCAAACAACGGGGACTGAAGCTTTCTTT.

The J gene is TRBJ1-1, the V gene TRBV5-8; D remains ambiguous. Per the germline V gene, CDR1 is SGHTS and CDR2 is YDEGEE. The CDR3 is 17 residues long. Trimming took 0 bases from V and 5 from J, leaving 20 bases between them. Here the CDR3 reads CASSLAGRRAIWTEAFF. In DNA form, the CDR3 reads TGTGCCAGCAGCTTGGCGGGGAGGCGGGCAATTTGGACTGAAGCTTTCTTT. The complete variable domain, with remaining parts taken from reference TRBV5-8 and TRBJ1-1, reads EAGVTQSPTHLIKTRGQQATLRCSPISGHTSVYWYQQALGLGLQFLLWYDEGEERNRGNFPPRFSGRQFPNYSSELNVNALELEDSALYLCASSLAGRRAIWTEAFFGQGTRLTVV.

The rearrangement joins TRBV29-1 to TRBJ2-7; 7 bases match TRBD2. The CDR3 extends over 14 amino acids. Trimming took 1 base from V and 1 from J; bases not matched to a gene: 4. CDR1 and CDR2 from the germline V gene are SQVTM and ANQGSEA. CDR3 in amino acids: CSVEANGGSYEQYF. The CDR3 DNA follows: TGCAGCGTTGAAGCCAACGGGGGGTCCTACGAGCAGTACTTC.